This entry is about one T cell receptor beta chain. This specimen comes from a study of blood T cell repertoires in COVID-19. Study-wide context: Both acute and convalescent COVID-19 samples were obtained from the United States, Italy and Spain. In each case, the material was cDNA or gDNA derived from T cells, B-cell-depleted T cells, or PBMCs.

Sequenced by immunoSEQ multiplex PCR; TCRdb stores in-frame clones only, minus some. Of roughly 84,000 clones listed, around 80% are singletons. The CDR3 is 17 residues long. Germline V lookup: CDR1 MGHRA, CDR2 YSYEKL. V was pared by 5 bases and J by 4 bases, with 8 bases of the junction left unmatched. Patients from Seattle were sampled longitudinally, starting during active infection. Input material: peripheral blood. This TCR was sampled from a man aged 60-69 years with COVID-19, enrolled during active disease. The gene calls are TRBV4-1 and TRBJ2-2; 12 bases are shared with TRBD2. CDR3 DNA sequence: TGCGCCAGCAGCATCCTAGCGGGAGGGCCTGGCACCGGGGAGCTGTTTTTT. It codes for CASSILAGGPGTGELFF.